This T cell receptor (beta chain) comes out of a study of T cell responses to AZD1222 COVID-19 vaccine. Libraries were prepared by immunoSEQ multiplex PCR; TCRdb keeps only in-frame clonotypes and omits some of them. The sample records 90,000 or so clones, more than 70% being singletons. The starting material was peripheral blood, obtained on day 0 of AZD1222 vaccination. The clonotype originates from an adult in good health.

The CDR3 loop is CASSLGGNTQYF. Written as DNA, the CDR3 is TGTGCCAGCAGTTTAGGGGGAAATACGCAGTATTTT. The rearrangement uses TRBV12-3 or TRBV12-4 and TRBJ2-3; D is ambiguous. The V gene lost 1 base and the J gene lost 7 bases, with 6 bases spanning the gap. The CDR3 has 12 residues.